These 29 T cell receptor beta chains were sequenced from one sample in a study of somatic mutations in cytotoxic T cells in rheumatoid arthritis. TCRdb's table, derived via immunoSEQ multiplex PCR, lists solely in-frame clones and lacks some. The sample carries some 20,000 clones, about 83% recorded once. Sequenced material: CD8+ T cells sorted from blood. Source of these receptors: an adult with rheumatoid arthritis.

This chain links TRBV10-3 with TRBJ1-5, with a possible D match to TRBD1 (6 bases). Germline CDR1 reads ENHRY; CDR2 reads SYGVKD. Between the trimmed V and J ends, which lost 7 bases and 5 bases, there was a span of 12 bases. The CDR3 totals 13 residues. CDR3 protein: CAITGERDQPQHF. In DNA form, the CDR3 reads TGTGCCATCACAGGGGAAAGGGATCAGCCCCAGCATTTT.

The chain links TRBV7-9 to TRBJ2-7, with D perhaps matching TRBD2 (6 bases). V dropped 5 bases and J dropped 5 bases, with 10 bases sitting between them. This CDR3 has 12 residues. The germline CDR1 and CDR2 sequences are SEHNR and FQNEAQ (reference sequence). The CDR3 sequence is CASSGGFHEQYF. The CDR3 bases are TGTGCCAGCAGCGGGGGGTTCCACGAGCAGTACTTC.

The chain couples TRBV9 to TRBJ1-3; 9 positions agree with TRBD1. CDR3 size: 15 residues. Germline CDR1 is SGDLS and CDR2 is YYNGEE. Trimming cost V 7 bases and J 0 bases; bases outside gene matches: 5. CDR3 DNA sequence: TGTGCCAGCGACCGACAGGGGGACTCTGGAAACACCATATATTTT. This codes for CASDRQGDSGNTIYF.

This clone was detected only a few times. The chain uses TRBV7-3 and TRBJ2-2; D remains unclear. The V and J ends lost 6 bases and 1 base respectively, with 12 bases between them. There are 15 residues in the CDR3. Germline V gene lookup returns CDR1 SGHTA and CDR2 FQGTGA. CDR3 in amino acids: CASRPTFKNTGELFF. The CDR3 DNA follows: TGTGCCAGCAGACCAACCTTTAAGAACACCGGGGAGCTGTTTTTT.

This chain links TRBV28 with TRBJ2-2, with a possible D match to TRBD1 (5 bases). V lost 2 bases and J lost 3, with 7 bases in between. Germline-derived CDR1 and CDR2 are MDHEN and SYDVKM. This CDR3 comprises 14 residues. This CDR3 is CASSLTGYTGELFF. CDR3 nucleotides: TGTGCCAGCAGTTTAACAGGTTACACCGGGGAGCTGTTTTTT.

The chain combines TRBV25-1 with TRBJ2-7; D remains unclear. From germline, CDR1 is MGHDK and CDR2 SYGVNS. The length of the CDR3 is 13 residues. V lost 0 bases and J lost 3, with 6 bases in between. The CDR3 DNA reads TGTGCCAGCAGTGAATATGAGGACTACGAGCAGTACTTC. It encodes CASSEYEDYEQYF.

V gene TRBV30 combines with J gene TRBJ2-5; the D gene is possibly TRBD2 (5 bases). V was clipped by 1 base and J by 4 bases, with 16 bases between them. Looked up from germline, CDR1 is GTSNPN and CDR2 is SVGIG (reference sequence). The CDR3 totals 15 residues. The CDR3 spells CAWSERGNPRETQYF. The CDR3 nucleotides read TGTGCCTGGAGTGAAAGAGGGAACCCCAGAGAGACCCAGTACTTC.

The chain recombines TRBV4-2 with TRBJ2-5; TRBD1 agrees at 9 bases. There are 15 residues in the CDR3. Germline CDR1 is LGHNA and CDR2 is YNFKEQ. V trimming: 4 bases; J trimming: 3 bases; junction bases outside the gene matches: 6. CDR3 coding DNA: TGTGCCAGCAGCCCGGACAGGGGAGGAGAAGAGACCCAGTACTTC. It encodes CASSPDRGGEETQYF.

The CDR3 DNA reads as TGCGCCAGCAGCCAAGTAGGAATAGCGGGAATGTCAGATACGCAGTATTTT. Translating it yields CASSQVGIAGMSDTQYF. This chain connects TRBV4-3 to TRBJ2-3; the match to TRBD2 covers 8 bases. CDR1 and CDR2 from the germline V gene are LGHNA and YSLEER. CDR3 length equals 17 residues. Trimming at V came to 1 base and at J to 4 bases, leaving 10 bases not matched to a gene.

In DNA form, the CDR3 reads TGTGCCAGCAGTGAAGTCGGGGGTGTTGACTACGAGCAGTACTTC. It encodes CASSEVGGVDYEQYF. The chain carries TRBV2 and TRBJ2-7; a weak D match, TRBD2 (6 bases). Germline CDR1 is SNHLY and CDR2 is FYNNEI. The V gene lost 1 base and the J gene lost 3 bases, with 13 bases spanning the gap. The length of the CDR3 is 15 residues.

This clone has just a few counts. The gene calls are TRBV9 and TRBJ2-2; possibly TRBD2 for D (6 bases). V dropped 7 bases and J dropped 5 bases, with 15 bases sitting between them. This CDR3 has 14 amino acids. Germline V gene sequence: CDR1 SGDLS, CDR2 YYNGEE. This CDR3 reads CASGAGPGTGELFF. The CDR3 DNA reads TGTGCCAGCGGTGCGGGACCGGGGACCGGGGAGCTGTTTTTT.

The V gene is TRBV9, the J gene TRBJ1-3, with TRBD1 as a possible D gene (6 bases). This CDR3 has 15 amino acids. Germline V gives CDR1 SGDLS, CDR2 YYNGEE. V was clipped by 0 bases and J by 2 bases, with 9 bases between them. The CDR3 DNA reads TGTGCCAGCAGCGTAGGGGCAGGGGCTGGAAACACCATATATTTT. As protein: CASSVGAGAGNTIYF.

The V and J genes are TRBV7-9 and TRBJ2-1; TRBD2 agrees at 11 bases. Per the germline V gene, CDR1 is SEHNR and CDR2 is FQNEAQ (reference sequence). CDR3 length equals 14 residues. Trimming took 4 bases from V and 8 from J; bases not matched to a gene: 4. CDR3 sequence: CASSYSGRAHEQFF. CDR3 coding DNA: TGTGCCAGCAGCTATAGCGGGAGGGCCCATGAGCAGTTCTTC.

The V and J genes are TRBV9 and TRBJ2-2; D gene unclear. CDR1 SGDLS and CDR2 YYNGEE come from the germline V gene. Trimming took off 4 bases at V and 3 bases at J, with 4 bases between the two ends. There are 12 residues in the CDR3. Here the CDR3 reads CASSPYTGELFF. In nucleotides, the CDR3 is TGTGCCAGCAGCCCCTACACCGGGGAGCTGTTTTTT.

The rearrangement joins TRBV19 to TRBJ1-4; possibly TRBD1 for D (6 bases). Germline-derived CDR1 and CDR2 are LNHDA and SQIVND (reference sequence). V lost 6 bases and J 7 bases, leaving 18 bases between the germline ends. There are 15 residues in the CDR3. The CDR3 DNA follows: TGTGCCAGTAGAGTCGGGACACTGGCCACTGAAAAACTGTTTTTT. It is translated as CASRVGTLATEKLFF.

The chain couples TRBV5-6 to TRBJ2-7; 14 bases match TRBD2. The CDR3 extends over 15 amino acids. The V gene end was trimmed by 2 bases and the J gene end by 3 bases; junction bases not matched to a gene: 1. In germline, CDR1 is SGHDT, CDR2 YYEEEE. The CDR3 coding sequence is TGTGCCAGCAGCTTCGGGACTAGCGGGGGCTACGAGCAGTACGTC. Translating gives CASSFGTSGGYEQYV.

The chain couples TRBV14 to TRBJ1-2, with a tentative D call TRBD1 (6 bases). V gave up 1 base and J gave up 8 bases, with 17 bases separating them. This CDR3 has 15 amino acids. Germline CDR1 is SGHDN and CDR2 is FVKESK. CDR3 sequence (DNA): TGTGCCAGCAGCCAAGTGCCAGGGGAGGCAGAAGGCTACACCTTC. Translating gives CASSQVPGEAEGYTF. Filled out from reference TRBV14 and TRBJ1-2, the complete variable domain reads EAGVTQFPSHSVIEKGQTVTLRCDPISGHDNLYWYRRVMGKEIKFLLHFVKESKQDESGMPNNRFLAERTGGTYSTLKVQPAELEDSGVYFCASSQVPGEAEGYTFGSGTRLTVV.

This chain joins TRBV5-1 and TRBJ2-2, with D maybe TRBD2 (5 bases). The V end was cut by 5 bases, the J end by 4 bases, with 12 bases between. The CDR3 length is 14 residues. The germline V gene has CDR1 SGHRS and CDR2 YFSETQ. The DNA for the CDR3 is TGCGCCAGCAGTATCGCGGGTGGCACCGGGGAGCTGTTTTTT. Its translation: CASSIAGGTGELFF.

The rearrangement links TRBV4-2 to TRBJ2-1; 10 positions agree with TRBD2. Germline CDR1 LGHNA, CDR2 YNFKEQ. The V and J ends lost 1 base and 7 bases, in that order; junction bases with no gene match: 13. This CDR3 is 18 amino acids long. CDR3 sequence: CASSQAVLSGGPGNEQFF. In DNA, the CDR3 is TGTGCCAGCAGCCAAGCCGTCCTTAGCGGGGGGCCGGGGAATGAGCAGTTCTTC.

The chain has TRBV27 and TRBJ2-7; TRBD2 aligns across 7 bases. The V gene's germline CDR1 is MNHEY and CDR2 SMNVEV (reference sequence). V shed 5 bases and J 2 bases; nucleotides not matched to a gene: 12. There are 16 residues in the CDR3. In DNA form, the CDR3 reads TGTGCCAGCAGTCCCTCTGTGGGACTAACTACCTACGAGCAGTACTTC. Translating it yields CASSPSVGLTTYEQYF.

As regards this clone: One end of the junction varies from germline; a read error may be responsible. The rearrangement joins TRBV7-7 to TRBJ2-5; no reliable D call. Germline CDR1 and CDR2: SSHAT and FNYEAQ (reference sequence). The CDR3 totals 15 residues. The CDR3 sequence is CASSLAQTFQETQYF. CDR3 DNA sequence: TGTGCTAGCAGCTTGGCGCAGACATTCCAAGAGACCCAGTACTTC.

This clone was picked up a small number of times. The chain employs TRBV4-1 and TRBJ1-2; D gene ambiguous. Trimming took 0 bases from V and 2 from J, leaving 10 bases between them. The CDR3 sequence is 15 residues long. CDR1 is MGHRA, CDR2 YSYEKL, per germline. CDR3 bases: TGCGCCAGCAGCCAAGAAAAGGCCCGGAACTATGGCTACACCTTC. Translation: CASSQEKARNYGYTF.

J is TRBJ1-2 and V is TRBV11-2; D might be TRBD1 (6 bases). The CDR3 covers 13 residues. V lost 1 base and J lost 5, with 8 bases in between. Looked up from germline, CDR1 is SGHAT and CDR2 is FQNNGV. The CDR3 DNA sequence: TGTGCCAGCAGCTTAGGGACAGCTTATGGCTACACCTTC. Its protein product is CASSLGTAYGYTF.

The chain employs TRBV9 and TRBJ2-1; D gene uncertain. Trimming shortened V by 4 bases and J by 3 bases, and 5 bases separated the two germline ends. CDR1 SGDLS and CDR2 YYNGEE come from the germline V gene. CDR3 size: 12 residues. CDR3 bases: TGTGCCAGCAGCCCGGACTACAATGAGCAGTTCTTC. Translation gives CASSPDYNEQFF. Filled out from reference TRBV9 and TRBJ2-1, the complete variable domain reads DSGVTQTPKHLITATGQRVTLRCSPRSGDLSVYWYQQSLDQGLQFLIQYYNGEERAKGNILERFSAQQFPDLHSELNLSSLELGDSALYFCASSPDYNEQFFGPGTRLTVL.

The chain carries TRBV27 and TRBJ1-1; D not resolved. CDR1 MNHEY and CDR2 SMNVEV come from the germline V gene (reference sequence). CDR3 length: 14 residues. Trimming took off 2 bases at V and 0 bases at J, with 7 bases between the two ends. CDR3 residues: CASSLARLNTEAFF. For the CDR3, the DNA is TGTGCCAGCAGTTTAGCCAGACTGAACACTGAAGCTTTCTTT.

The chain links TRBV9 to TRBJ2-1; TRBD2 agrees at 8 bases. The CDR3 consists of 18 residues. The trim removed 3 bases at V and 6 bases at J, leaving 17 bases unmatched. Germline V gene lookup returns CDR1 SGDLS and CDR2 YYNGEE. The CDR3 reads CASSAHPLREGHSNEQFF. DNA for the CDR3: TGTGCCAGCAGCGCTCACCCACTACGGGAGGGCCATAGCAATGAGCAGTTCTTC.

V is TRBV19 and J is TRBJ1-1; possible D gene TRBD1, 5 bases. Germline CDR1 is LNHDA and CDR2 is SQIVND (reference sequence). This CDR3 is built from 13 residues. With 3 bases removed from V and 2 bases from J, the gap between germline ends came to 7 bases. The CDR3 region has the DNA TGTGCCAGTAGTATTGGGGCTAACACTGAAGCTTTCTTT. As protein: CASSIGANTEAFF.

This clone showed up just a few times. The chain couples TRBV27 to TRBJ1-5; D gene ambiguous. V was trimmed by 2 bases and J by 9 bases, leaving 8 bases between them. The CDR3 totals 12 residues. The germline V gene encodes CDR1 MNHEY and CDR2 SMNVEV (reference sequence). As DNA, the CDR3 is TGTGCCAGCAGTTTAGGTGGTGGGCCCCAGCATTTT. The encoded protein is CASSLGGGPQHF.

As to this clone: A read error may produce the germline difference seen at one junction end. The CDR3 coding sequence is TGTGCCAGCAGTTTATCCGGGCAGGATGGCTACGCCTTC. It specifies CASSLSGQDGYAF. The V call is TRBV27, the J call TRBJ1-2; D is unclear. The CDR3 is 13 residues long. In germline, CDR1 is MNHEY, CDR2 SMNVEV (reference sequence).